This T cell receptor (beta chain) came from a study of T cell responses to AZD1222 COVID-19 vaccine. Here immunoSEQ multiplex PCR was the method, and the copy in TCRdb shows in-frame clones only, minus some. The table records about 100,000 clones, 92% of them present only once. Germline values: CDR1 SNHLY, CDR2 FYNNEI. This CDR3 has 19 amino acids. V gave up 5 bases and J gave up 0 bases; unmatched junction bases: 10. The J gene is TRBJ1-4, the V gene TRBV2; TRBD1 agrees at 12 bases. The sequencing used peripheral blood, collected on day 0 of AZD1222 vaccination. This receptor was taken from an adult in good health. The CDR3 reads CASSTRPGTGGSTNEKLFF. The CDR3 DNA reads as TGTGCCAGCAGTACCCGTCCCGGGACAGGGGGCTCAACTAATGAAAAACTGTTTTTT.